This TCR beta chain was captured in a study of T cells in Graves' hyperthyroidism and ophthalmopathy (dated by TCRdb to between 2017 and 2020). As for the study more broadly: Peripheral blood was sampled at the time of initial diagnosis, prior to any treatment. To identify distinguishing TCR V-J signatures, a discovery cohort of 95 to 100 patients was used, comprising some 43 with Graves' ophthalmopathy and 57 with stable Graves' hyperthyroidism. Prospective prediction of ophthalmopathy was tested in an independent validation cohort consisting of some 18 hyperthyroidism patients and 17 patients who later progressed to ophthalmopathy. The 90 to 100 discovery patients were randomly split 7:3 into training and test sets. In six Graves' hyperthyroidism patients, the study also compared T-cell repertoires from thyroid tissue with T-cell repertoires from blood. After blood sampling, hyperthyroidism patients were treated with methimazole at a starting dose of 30 mg daily, and ophthalmopathy patients were treated with high-dose intravenous methylprednisolone. According to the paper, TCR Vbeta CDR3 sequencing was carried out on around 140 peripheral blood samples, which came from under 50 ophthalmopathy, approximately 72 hyperthyroidism and roughly 17 progressor patients. Beyond this particular receptor, the publication reports: In validation, the model predicted progression to ophthalmopathy a median of approximately 6.6 months before onset, with over 55% sensitivity and nearly 75% specificity. Most expanded thyroid clonotypes (frequency above 0.001) were also found in blood, which suggests that blood repertoires may mirror thyroid immune responses. No statistical method was used to set the sample size in advance, and investigators knew the group allocation. In cross-validation, a model built on a 13 V-J signature told ophthalmopathy apart from stable hyperthyroidism with approximately 90% sensitivity and roughly 83% specificity, and in testing the same model reached 80%/75%.

There are a few counts of this clonotype. Its antigen is not yet known. Nothing much larger sits one base from this clone, and base qualities are not available. Stable Graves' hyperthyroidism was defined as no progression to ophthalmopathy during 18 months of follow-up. The hyperthyroidism patients were between 18 and 65 years old and newly diagnosed, with a disease duration of less than 2 months. The study excluded patients with uncontrolled infections, other autoimmune diseases, pregnancy or lactation. Diagnoses were established on the basis of clinical symptoms, serum thyroxine and TRAb, thyroid ultrasound, and orbital computed tomography. Ficoll-Paque density gradient centrifugation was used to isolate PBMCs from about 9 ml of fresh peripheral blood. Trizol reagent was used to extract total RNA, and RNA quality was then checked on an Agilent 2100 Bioanalyzer. TCR beta CDR3 regions were amplified from RNA transcripts. The first round of RT-PCR for the TCR CDR3 was performed with the HTBI primer set and the Qiagen OneStep RT-PCR kit. A second multiplex PCR round built the libraries, followed by size selection and purification. The libraries were sequenced on an Illumina HiSeq2000 using paired-end 100 bp reads. On the study's bioinformatics: SOAPnuke was used to process the raw data, removing reads that contained adapters or uncalled bases, had a mean Phred below 15, or lacked an exact match to the constant primer or identifier. High-quality paired reads were merged using COPE v1.2.5, and each unique nucleotide sequence was defined as a clonotype. MiTCR v1.1 was used to align the clonotypes against IMGT TRBV, TRBD and TRBJ reference segments. The analysis was restricted to V-J combinations with a frequency above 0.0001, which together covered 99% to 99.2% of the repertoires. A TCS score was defined as the ratio between F50 (clonal expansion) and ExV (chaos), using BLOSUM62-based TCRdist between CDR3 peptides within each V-J. Welch's t-statistics and random forest reduced roughly 530 V-J features to some 14, which were used in a naive Bayes classifier (R e1071). TCRdb's own reprocessing of the public reads used fastp at Q25 and MiXCR and kept productive beta chains. CDR3 protein duplicates are merged, each entry listing the most common genes and DNA. What appears here as the V and J calls and clone size reflects TCRdb's work, not the paper's. Here the sample has around 480,000 distinct CDR3 sequences; about an eighth occur a single time. 15% to 20% of the sample belongs to the ten largest clones.

The TCR originated in a woman younger than 30 with Graves' hyperthyroidism. Material: blood.

The CDR3 here reads CASSMQMRQFF. Here is the DNA: TGTGCCAGTAGTATGCAGATGAGGCAGTTCTTC. The V gene is TRBV19 and the J gene is TRBJ2-1, with the D gene not clear enough to name. V is shortened by 3 bases, J by 12 bases, and the region joining them spans 9 bases. The germline V gene (reference sequence) gives CDR1 as LNHDA and CDR2 as SQIVND. The CDR3 sequence holds 11 residues, the cysteine and phenylalanine included. The CDR3 DNA has 33 bases and is translated from base 1.